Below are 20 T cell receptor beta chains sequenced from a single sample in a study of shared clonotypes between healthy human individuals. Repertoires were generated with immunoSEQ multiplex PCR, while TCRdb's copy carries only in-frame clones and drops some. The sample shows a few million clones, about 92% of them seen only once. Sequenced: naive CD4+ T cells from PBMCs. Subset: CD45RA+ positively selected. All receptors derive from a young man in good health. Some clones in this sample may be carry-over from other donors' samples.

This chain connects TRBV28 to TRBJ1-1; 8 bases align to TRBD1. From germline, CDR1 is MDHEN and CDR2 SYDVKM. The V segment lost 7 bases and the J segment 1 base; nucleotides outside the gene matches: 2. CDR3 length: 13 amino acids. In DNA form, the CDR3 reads TGTGCCAGCATCGGGACAGGGAACACTGAAGCTTTCTTT. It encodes CASIGTGNTEAFF.

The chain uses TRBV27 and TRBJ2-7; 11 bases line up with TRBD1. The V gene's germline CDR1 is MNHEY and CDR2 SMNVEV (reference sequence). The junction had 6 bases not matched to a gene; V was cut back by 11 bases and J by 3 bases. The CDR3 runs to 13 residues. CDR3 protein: CAAMGTGGYEQYF. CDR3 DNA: TGTGCCGCAATGGGGACAGGGGGCTACGAGCAGTACTTC.

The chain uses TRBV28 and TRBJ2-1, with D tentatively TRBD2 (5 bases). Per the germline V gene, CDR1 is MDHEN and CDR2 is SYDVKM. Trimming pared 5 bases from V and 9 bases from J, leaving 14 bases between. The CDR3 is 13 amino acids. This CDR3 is CASSAPHEGEQFF. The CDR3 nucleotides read TGTGCCAGCAGTGCTCCCCATGAGGGTGAGCAGTTCTTC.

The CDR3 bases are TGTGCCAGTAGCAAAGGGAGGACCCTCTACAATGAGCAGTTCTTC. It specifies CASSKGRTLYNEQFF. This chain connects TRBV19 to TRBJ2-1; a possible D gene is TRBD2 (6 bases). Trimming removed 6 bases from V and 3 bases from J, with 15 bases in between. The CDR3 is 15 amino acids. CDR1 LNHDA and CDR2 SQIVND come from the germline V gene (reference sequence).

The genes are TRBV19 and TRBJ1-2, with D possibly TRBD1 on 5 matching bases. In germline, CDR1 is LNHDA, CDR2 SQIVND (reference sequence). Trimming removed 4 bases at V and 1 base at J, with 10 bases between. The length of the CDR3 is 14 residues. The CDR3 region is CASSTLTVNYGYTF. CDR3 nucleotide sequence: TGTGCCAGTAGTACCCTGACAGTTAACTATGGCTACACCTTC.

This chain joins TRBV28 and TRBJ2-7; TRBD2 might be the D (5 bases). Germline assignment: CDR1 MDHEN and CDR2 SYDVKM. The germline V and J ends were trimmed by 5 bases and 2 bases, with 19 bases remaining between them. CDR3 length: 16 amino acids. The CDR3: CASSPGSSLGPYEQYF. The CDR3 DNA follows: TGTGCCAGCAGTCCTGGGAGTAGCCTAGGACCCTACGAGCAGTACTTC.

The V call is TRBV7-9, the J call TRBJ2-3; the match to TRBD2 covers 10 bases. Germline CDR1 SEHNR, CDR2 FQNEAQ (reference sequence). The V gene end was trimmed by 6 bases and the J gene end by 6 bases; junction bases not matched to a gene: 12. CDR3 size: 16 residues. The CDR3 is CASRSHRLAGVDTQYF. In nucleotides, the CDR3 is TGTGCCAGCAGGTCCCATAGGCTAGCGGGAGTCGATACGCAGTATTTT.

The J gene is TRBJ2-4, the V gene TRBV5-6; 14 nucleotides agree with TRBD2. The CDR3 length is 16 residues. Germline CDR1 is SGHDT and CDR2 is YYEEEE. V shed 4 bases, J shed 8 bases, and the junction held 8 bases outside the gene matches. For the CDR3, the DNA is TGTGCCAGCAGCCCGGTCGGGACTAGCGGGAGTGACATTCAGTACTTC. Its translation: CASSPVGTSGSDIQYF.

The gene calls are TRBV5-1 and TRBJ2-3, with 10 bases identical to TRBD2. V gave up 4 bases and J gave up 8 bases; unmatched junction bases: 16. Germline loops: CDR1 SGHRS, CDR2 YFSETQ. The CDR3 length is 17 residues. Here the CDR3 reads CASSPRLAGDTGGTQYF. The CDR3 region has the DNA TGCGCCAGCAGCCCGAGGCTAGCGGGAGATACTGGAGGTACGCAGTATTTT.

In DNA, the CDR3 is TGCGCCAGCAGCCTTCTTGGGACAGAAAGTTTGGGTGAGCAGTACTTC. This sequence encodes CASSLLGTESLGEQYF. This chain uses TRBV5-1 with TRBJ2-7; 7 bases line up with TRBD1. The ends lost 4 bases at V and 7 bases at J; junction bases unmatched: 17. The CDR3 length is 16 residues. Germline CDR1 reads SGHRS; CDR2 reads YFSETQ.

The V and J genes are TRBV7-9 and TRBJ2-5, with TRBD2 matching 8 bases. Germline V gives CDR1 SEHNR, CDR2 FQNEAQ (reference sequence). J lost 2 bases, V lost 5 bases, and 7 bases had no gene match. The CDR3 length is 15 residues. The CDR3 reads CASSASGSLQETQYF. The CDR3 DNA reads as TGTGCCAGCAGCGCGAGCGGGAGTTTACAAGAGACCCAGTACTTC.

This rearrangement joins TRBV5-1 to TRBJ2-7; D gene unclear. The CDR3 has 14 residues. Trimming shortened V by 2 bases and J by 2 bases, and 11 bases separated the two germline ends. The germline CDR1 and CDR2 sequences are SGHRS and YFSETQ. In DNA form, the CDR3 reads TGCGCCAGCAGCTTTTCGACGGCCCCCTACGAGCAGTACTTC. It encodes CASSFSTAPYEQYF.

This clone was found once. CDR3 residues: CASGTSTNEKLFF. DNA for the CDR3: TGTGCCAGCGGGACTTCAACTAATGAAAAACTGTTTTTT. The rearrangement links TRBV28 to TRBJ1-4; TRBD1 is a possible D gene (5 bases). Germline CDR1 MDHEN, CDR2 SYDVKM. Trimming left V 8 bases short and J 0 bases short, with 7 bases between. This CDR3 is built from 13 residues.

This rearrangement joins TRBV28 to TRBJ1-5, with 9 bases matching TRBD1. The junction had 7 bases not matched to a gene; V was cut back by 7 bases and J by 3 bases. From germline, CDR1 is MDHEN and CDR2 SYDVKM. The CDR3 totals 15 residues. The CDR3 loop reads CASNFGDRDNQPQHF. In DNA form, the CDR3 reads TGTGCCAGCAATTTTGGGGACAGGGACAATCAGCCCCAGCATTTT. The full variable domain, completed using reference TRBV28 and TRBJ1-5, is DVKVTQSSRYLVKRTGEKVFLECVQDMDHENMFWYRQDPGLGLRLIYFSYDVKMKEKGDIPEGYSVSREKKERFSLILESASTNQTSMYLCASNFGDRDNQPQHFGDGTRLSIL.

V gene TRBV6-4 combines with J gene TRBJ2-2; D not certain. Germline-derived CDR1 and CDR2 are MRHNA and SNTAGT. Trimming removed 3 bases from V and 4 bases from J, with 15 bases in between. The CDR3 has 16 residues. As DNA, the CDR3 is TGTGCCAGCAGTGAGGCGCCGTGGTCCCCCACCGGGGAGCTGTTTTTT. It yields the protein CASSEAPWSPTGELFF.

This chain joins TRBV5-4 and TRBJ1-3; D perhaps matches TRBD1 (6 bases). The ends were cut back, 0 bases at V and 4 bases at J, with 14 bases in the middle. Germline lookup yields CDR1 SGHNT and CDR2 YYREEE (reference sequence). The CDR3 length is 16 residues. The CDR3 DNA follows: TGTGCCAGCAGCTTGGCGGGGGCGTATCCCGGAAACACCATATATTTT. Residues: CASSLAGAYPGNTIYF.

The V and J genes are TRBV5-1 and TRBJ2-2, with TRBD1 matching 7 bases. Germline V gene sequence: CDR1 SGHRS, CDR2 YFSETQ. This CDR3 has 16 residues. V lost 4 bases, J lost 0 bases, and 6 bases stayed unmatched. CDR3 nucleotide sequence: TGCGCCAGCAGCACCCGGACAGGATCGAACACCGGGGAGCTGTTTTTT. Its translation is CASSTRTGSNTGELFF.

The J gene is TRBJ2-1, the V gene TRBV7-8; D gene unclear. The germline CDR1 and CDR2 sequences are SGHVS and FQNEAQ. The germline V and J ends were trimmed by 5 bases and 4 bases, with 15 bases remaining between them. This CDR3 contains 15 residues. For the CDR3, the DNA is TGTGCCAGCAGCATCCCAGGCGGTAGATACAATGAGCAGTTCTTC. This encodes CASSIPGGRYNEQFF.

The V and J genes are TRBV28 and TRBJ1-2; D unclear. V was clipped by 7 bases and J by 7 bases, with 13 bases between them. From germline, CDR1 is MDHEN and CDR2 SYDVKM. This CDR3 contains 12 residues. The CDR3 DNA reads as TGTGCCAGCACCATTACGAATGGTGGCTACACCTTC. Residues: CASTITNGGYTF.

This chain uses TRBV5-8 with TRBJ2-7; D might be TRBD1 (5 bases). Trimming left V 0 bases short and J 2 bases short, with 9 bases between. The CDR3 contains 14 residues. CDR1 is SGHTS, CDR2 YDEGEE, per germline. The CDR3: CASSLEWGAYEQYF. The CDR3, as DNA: TGTGCCAGCAGCTTGGAATGGGGCGCCTACGAGCAGTACTTC.